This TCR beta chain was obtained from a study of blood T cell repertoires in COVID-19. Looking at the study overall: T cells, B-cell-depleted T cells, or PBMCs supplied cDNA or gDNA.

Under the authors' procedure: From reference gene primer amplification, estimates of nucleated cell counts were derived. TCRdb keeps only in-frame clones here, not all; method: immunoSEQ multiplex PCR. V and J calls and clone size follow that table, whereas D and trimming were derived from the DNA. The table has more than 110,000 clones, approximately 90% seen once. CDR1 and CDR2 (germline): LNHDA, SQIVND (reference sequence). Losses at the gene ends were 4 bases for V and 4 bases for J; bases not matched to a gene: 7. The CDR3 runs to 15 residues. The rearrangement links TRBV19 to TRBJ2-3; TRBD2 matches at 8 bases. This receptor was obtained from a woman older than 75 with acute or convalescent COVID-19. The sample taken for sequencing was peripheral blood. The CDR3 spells CASSTFGGGSDTQYF. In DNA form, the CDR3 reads TGTGCCAGTAGTACATTCGGGGGGGGATCAGATACGCAGTATTTT.